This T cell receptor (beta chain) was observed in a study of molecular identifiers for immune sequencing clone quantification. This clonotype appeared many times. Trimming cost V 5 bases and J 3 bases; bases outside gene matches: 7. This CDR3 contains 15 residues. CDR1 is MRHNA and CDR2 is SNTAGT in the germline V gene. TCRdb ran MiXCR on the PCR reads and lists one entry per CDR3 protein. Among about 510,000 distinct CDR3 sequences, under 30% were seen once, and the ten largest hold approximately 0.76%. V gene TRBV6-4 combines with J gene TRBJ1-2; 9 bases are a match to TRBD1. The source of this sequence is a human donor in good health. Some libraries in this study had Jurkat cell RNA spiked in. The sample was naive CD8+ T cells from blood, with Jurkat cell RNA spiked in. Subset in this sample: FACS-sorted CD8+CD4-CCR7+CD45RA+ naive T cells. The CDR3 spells CASSPDRGIDYGYTF. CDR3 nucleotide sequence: TGTGCCAGCAGTCCAGACAGGGGGATTGACTATGGCTACACCTTC.